Shown below are 21 T cell receptor beta chains from a single sample sequenced in a study of T cell changes during pregnancy in multiple sclerosis. Assay used: immunoSEQ multiplex PCR; TCRdb lists only in-frame clones, some missing. The sample includes 100,000 to 110,000 clones, 92% of them seen just once. The sample was peripheral blood, taken after pregnancy. The receptors were gathered from a female donor with multiple sclerosis, enrolled in a pregnancy study.

The chain uses TRBV11-2 and TRBJ2-7; D is possibly TRBD2 (6 bases). The CDR3 totals 12 residues. V shed 2 bases and J shed 4 bases, with 6 bases lying between them. CDR1 SGHAT and CDR2 FQNNGV come from the germline V gene. The CDR3 spells CASSLSGYEQYF. CDR3 coding DNA: TGTGCCAGCAGCTTAAGCGGGTACGAGCAGTACTTC.

The chain links TRBV4-1 to TRBJ1-2; 8 bases are a match to TRBD1. Germline V gene data show CDR1 as MGHRA and CDR2 as YSYEKL. The CDR3 extends over 15 amino acids. The V gene end was trimmed by 4 bases and the J gene end by 7 bases; junction bases not matched to a gene: 11. CDR3 DNA: TGCGCCAGCAGCCCAGCGAGGACAGGGATTACTGGCTACACCTTC. Translating gives CASSPARTGITGYTF.

The chain is built from TRBV15 and TRBJ2-6; unclear D gene. Germline V lookup: CDR1 LNHNV, CDR2 YYDKDF (reference sequence). V gave up 0 bases and J gave up 0 bases, with 6 bases separating them. The CDR3 has 16 amino acids. DNA of the CDR3: TGTGCCACCAGCAGAGATTCTAACTCTGGGGCCAACGTCCTGACTTTC. The encoded protein is CATSRDSNSGANVLTF.

V gene TRBV19 combines with J gene TRBJ2-7, with 10 bases lining up with TRBD1. Unmatched junction bases numbered 12, after V lost 5 bases and J lost 5 bases. This CDR3 comprises 16 residues. CDR1 is LNHDA, CDR2 SQIVND, per germline (reference sequence). CDR3 DNA: TGTGCCAGTAGTCCCCGGGGACAGGGGTTGTTTGACGAGCAGTACTTC. Amino acids: CASSPRGQGLFDEQYF.

The table lists this clone with a count of one. The chain couples TRBV30 to TRBJ1-2; D call uncertain. Per the germline V gene, CDR1 is GTSNPN and CDR2 is SVGIG (reference sequence). CDR3 length: 11 residues. Trimming shortened V by 0 bases and J by 5 bases, and 4 bases separated the two germline ends. The CDR3 protein is CAWSVQYGYTF. The CDR3 DNA follows: TGTGCCTGGAGTGTACAATATGGCTACACCTTC.

The V and J genes are TRBV6-5 and TRBJ1-2; a weak D match, TRBD1 (6 bases). Trimming took off 0 bases at V and 4 bases at J, with 9 bases between the two ends. This CDR3 is 14 amino acids long. Germline-derived CDR1 and CDR2 are MNHEY and SVGAGI. CDR3 sequence reads: CASSYSAGAYGYTF. Written as DNA, the CDR3 is TGTGCCAGCAGTTACTCGGCAGGGGCCTATGGCTACACCTTC.

The chain is built from TRBV7-6 and TRBJ1-2; TRBD1 matches at 10 bases. Trimming at V came to 5 bases and at J to 4 bases, leaving 10 bases not matched to a gene. This CDR3 is 16 amino acids long. Germline loops: CDR1 SGHVS, CDR2 FNYEAQ. The CDR3 DNA is TGTGCCAGCAGCCTCGGACGGGACAGGGGTCCCTATGGCTACACCTTC. The encoded protein is CASSLGRDRGPYGYTF.

The V and J genes are TRBV2 and TRBJ2-7; D is possibly TRBD2 (6 bases). This CDR3 contains 13 residues. Germline V gene data show CDR1 as SNHLY and CDR2 as FYNNEI. The V gene lost 8 bases and the J gene lost 0 bases, with 11 bases spanning the gap. Here the CDR3 DNA reads TGTGCCAGCCGGCGGGGAGTCTCCTACGAGCAGTACTTC. As protein: CASRRGVSYEQYF. Full variable domain (missing parts from reference TRBV2 and TRBJ2-7): EPEVTQTPSHQVTQMGQEVILRCVPISNHLYFYWYRQILGQKVEFLVSFYNNEISEKSEIFDDQFSVERPDGSNFTLKIRSTKLEDSAMYFCASRRGVSYEQYFGPGTRLTVT.

This sequence joins TRBV5-1 and TRBJ1-6; D is unresolved. The CDR3 is 14 residues long. Germline V lookup: CDR1 SGHRS, CDR2 YFSETQ. Trimming took 0 bases from V and 5 from J, leaving 6 bases between them. The CDR3 sequence is CASSLGQDNSPLHF. The CDR3 nucleotides are TGCGCCAGCAGCTTGGGGCAGGATAATTCACCCCTCCACTTT. The variable domain in full, completed from reference TRBV5-1 and TRBJ1-6, reads KAGVTQTPRYLIKTRGQQVTLSCSPISGHRSVSWYQQTPGQGLQFLFEYFSETQRNKGNFPGRFSGRQFSNSRSEMNVSTLELGDSALYLCASSLGQDNSPLHFGNGTRLTVT.

This clone was detected once. This rearrangement joins TRBV9 to TRBJ2-1; 11 bases fit TRBD2. In germline, CDR1 is SGDLS, CDR2 YYNGEE. The CDR3 length is 17 residues. V lost 0 bases to trimming and J lost 7 bases; unmatched junction nucleotides: 9. CDR3 sequence: CASSVVASGGNRNEQFF. The CDR3, as DNA: TGTGCCAGCAGCGTAGTTGCTAGCGGGGGGAATCGGAATGAGCAGTTCTTC.

The gene calls are TRBV5-4 and TRBJ2-1; 7 nucleotides line up with TRBD2. With 2 bases clipped from V and 4 bases from J, the junction kept 9 bases outside the gene matches. This CDR3 comprises 16 residues. Germline-derived CDR1 and CDR2 are SGHNT and YYREEE (reference sequence). CDR3 in DNA: TGTGCCAGCAGCTTAATTCTTAGCGGGTCATACAATGAGCAGTTCTTC. Its translation is CASSLILSGSYNEQFF.

The CDR3 sequence: CSVGTGNQETQYF. The CDR3 bases are TGCAGCGTTGGGACAGGGAACCAAGAGACCCAGTACTTC. The V call is TRBV29-1, the J call TRBJ2-5; 8 bases are shared with TRBD1. The CDR3 has 13 amino acids. With 4 bases clipped from V and 0 bases from J, the junction kept 1 base outside the gene matches. Germline V gene lookup returns CDR1 SQVTM and CDR2 ANQGSEA.

Points on this clone: Its ends do not fully match the called genes, so a read error is possible. CDR3 in amino acids: CASSLAVSGEGLGEQYF. DNA of the CDR3: TGTGCTAGCAGCTTAGCCGTTTCGGGGGAGGGCCTCGGCGAGCAGTACTTC. The genes are TRBV7-7 and TRBJ2-7; 7 positions match TRBD2. The CDR3 consists of 17 residues. CDR1 and CDR2 (germline): SSHAT, FNYEAQ (reference sequence).

This clone occurred a few times. The genes are TRBV5-1 and TRBJ1-2, with D hard to call. Trimming removed 0 bases from V and 8 bases from J, with 14 bases in between. Germline lookup yields CDR1 SGHRS and CDR2 YFSETQ. This CDR3 is built from 14 residues. CDR3 region: CASSLGQVGGGYTF. The CDR3 nucleotides read TGCGCCAGCAGCTTGGGTCAGGTCGGCGGGGGCTACACCTTC.

This chain connects TRBV10-3 to TRBJ1-1; unclear D gene. This CDR3 contains 13 residues. With 0 bases removed from V and 7 bases from J, the gap between germline ends came to 9 bases. Germline V gene data show CDR1 as ENHRY and CDR2 as SYGVKD. CDR3 sequence reads: CAISESGNHEAFF. The CDR3 DNA sequence: TGTGCCATCAGTGAGTCGGGCAATCATGAAGCTTTCTTT.

The V gene is TRBV29-1, the J gene TRBJ2-1; the match to TRBD2 covers 9 bases. Germline CDR1 is SQVTM and CDR2 is ANQGSEA. J was trimmed by 4 bases and V by 4 bases; bases with no gene match: 5. This CDR3 spans 14 amino acids. Written as DNA, the CDR3 is TGCAGCGTTGGGTTAGCGGGGGCTTACAATGAGCAGTTCTTC. This sequence encodes CSVGLAGAYNEQFF.

The V call is TRBV7-6, the J call TRBJ2-6; 9 positions match TRBD2. The V segment lost 5 bases and the J segment 0 bases; nucleotides outside the gene matches: 11. Germline assignment: CDR1 SGHVS and CDR2 FNYEAQ. The CDR3 is 19 amino acids. The CDR3, as DNA: TGTGCCAGCAGCCCCGGACCACTAGCGGGTTTCTCTGGGGCCAACGTCCTGACTTTC. Translating it yields CASSPGPLAGFSGANVLTF.

This clone was recorded only once. This chain uses TRBV12-5 with TRBJ2-1, with 13 bases matching TRBD2. CDR3 length equals 13 residues. Looked up from germline, CDR1 is LGHNT and CDR2 is FRNRAP. The V and J ends lost 11 bases and 7 bases, in that order; junction bases with no gene match: 5. CDR3 amino acids: CASGLAGVNEQFF. CDR3 DNA: TGTGCTTCAGGACTAGCGGGAGTTAATGAGCAGTTCTTC.

The chain combines TRBV18 with TRBJ1-5; 9 bases align to TRBD1. CDR1 and CDR2 from the germline V gene are KGHSH and LQKENI. The CDR3 spans 14 residues. The V gene end was trimmed by 5 bases and the J gene end by 5 bases; junction bases not matched to a gene: 4. The CDR3 DNA sequence: TGTGCCAGCTCATCGACAGGGGGTCATCAGCCCCAGCATTTT. Its protein is CASSSTGGHQPQHF. The full variable domain, in which reference TRBV18 and TRBJ1-5 provide the parts outside the CDR3, is NAGVMQNPRHLVRRRGQEARLRCSPMKGHSHVYWYRQLPEEGLKFMVYLQKENIIDESGMPKERFSAEFPKEGPSILRIQQVVRGDSAAYFCASSSTGGHQPQHFGDGTRLSIL.

This chain uses TRBV5-4 with TRBJ1-3, with no clear D. CDR3 length equals 16 residues. Germline CDR1 SGHNT, CDR2 YYREEE (reference sequence). V was pared by 0 bases and J by 1 base, with 11 bases between. CDR3 sequence (DNA): TGTGCCAGCAGCTTGGGTATCGAGGGATCTGGAAACACCATATATTTT. Its translation: CASSLGIEGSGNTIYF.

The chain uses TRBV5-8 and TRBJ2-7; D perhaps matches TRBD1 (8 bases). V lost 4 bases and J 5 bases, leaving 22 bases between the germline ends. Germline CDR1 SGHTS, CDR2 YDEGEE. The CDR3 spans 16 residues. CDR3 residues: CASSPWRGTGRHEQYF. CDR3 DNA: TGTGCCAGCAGCCCTTGGCGGGGGACAGGCAGACACGAGCAGTACTTC.